Following are 2 T cell receptor beta chains from one sample sequenced in a study of blood T cell repertoires in COVID-19. Sequencing used immunoSEQ multiplex PCR; TCRdb keeps in-frame clones, though not all of them. The sample yields under 200,000 clones, around 81% seen once. Sequenced: peripheral blood. These receptors were collected from a human donor with acute or convalescent COVID-19. The donor label of this sample is uncertain.

This clone was seen once. This chain connects TRBV6-5 to TRBJ1-4; D unresolved. Germline V CDR1 and CDR2: MNHEY, SVGAGI. Trimming removed 4 bases from V and 3 bases from J, with 9 bases in between. The CDR3 runs 14 residues. For the CDR3, the DNA is TGTGCCAGCAGTTCCGGCCGGGCTAATGAAAAACTGTTTTTT. This sequence encodes CASSSGRANEKLFF.

This sequence joins TRBV14 and TRBJ1-1; D perhaps matches TRBD1 (5 bases). This CDR3 is built from 14 residues. Trimming stripped 0 bases from V and 11 bases from J, with 16 bases between. Germline loops: CDR1 SGHDN, CDR2 FVKESK. This CDR3 reads CASSQDGGAWGAFF. Here the CDR3 DNA reads TGTGCCAGCAGCCAAGATGGCGGGGCCTGGGGGGCTTTCTTT.